This T cell receptor (beta chain) was recovered during a study of blood T cell repertoires in COVID-19 (dated by TCRdb to between 2020 and 2021). About the investigation overall: Collaborator samples came from the United States, Italy and Spain and covered acute and convalescent phases of COVID-19. The samples were drawn from the first 160 participants of the ongoing ImmuneRACE study and from about 1,200 subjects provided by 6 global collaborators. A freely available public database, intended as a resource for researchers studying the immune response to SARS-CoV-2, is where the repertoires were released. Where HLA class I and class II types were available, the types were taken from metadata supplied by the sample provider, not from assay-based typing. The prospective study material was composed of cDNA or gDNA derived from T cells, B-cell-depleted T cells, or PBMCs. Sample metadata almost always included a de-identified subject ID, COVID-19 status, age in years and sex. Subjects who had been exposed to COVID-19, were actively infected with it, or had recovered from it provided the deeply sampled blood TCRbeta repertoires that made up the dataset.

Notes on this clone: No cognate antigen has been identified for it. The input lacks base qualities; no much larger clone sits a single base away.

As encoded in the germline V gene, CDR1 is SGHTS while CDR2 is YDEGEE. Between the V and J ends, shortened by 0 bases and 8 bases respectively, the junction contains 9 bases. Inclusive of the bounding cysteine and phenylalanine, the CDR3 is 13 residues long. Left in the record is the CDR3 DNA by itself, 39 bases read in frame from the first base. TCRbeta CDR3 regions were amplified from genomic DNA by means of the immunoSEQ Assay, a bias-controlled multiplex PCR. The paper's processing steps were these. Nucleated cell counts per sample were estimated from amplification of reference gene primers within the assay. To quantify the absolute abundance of each unique TCRbeta CDR3 rearrangement, sequence reads were collapsed and filtered. For each sample, productive Simpson clonality was calculated as the square root of Simpson's diversity index over productive rearrangements. The table was pulled from immuneACCESS by TCRdb, which kept in-frame rearrangements only. Such tables lose some clones; where checked, under half of the loss comes from unresolved V genes, and the rest has no known cause. Clone size and V and J calls were adopted from that table, with D and trimming inferred from the DNA. This sample has roughly 30,000 clones in its table, and approximately 88% of those were observed once. 3.5% of the sample lies in the top ten.

Collaborating institutions collected whole blood in K2EDTA tubes following their own protocols. For TCRbeta analysis, collaborators shipped samples as frozen whole blood, isolated PBMCs, or DNA extracted from either of those sample types. Paper-wide results and their limitations: Clinical and demographic metadata were provided uncurated, with the amount varying by source and participant.

The sample taken for sequencing was peripheral blood. This TCR was sampled from a human donor in a cohort sampled during active COVID-19. The chain is encoded by TRBV5-8 joined to TRBJ2-1, with an unclear D gene assignment. In nucleotide form, the sequence is TGTGCCAGCAGCTTGGCCAGGCAGGATGAGCAGTTCTTC. It codes for CASSLARQDEQFF. Joined to the reference TRBV5-8 and TRBJ2-1 proteins, this CDR3 gives the full variable domain: EAGVTQSPTHLIKTRGQQATLRCSPISGHTSVYWYQQALGLGLQFLLWYDEGEERNRGNFPPRFSGRQFPNYSSELNVNALELEDSALYLCASSLARQDEQFFGPGTRLTVL.